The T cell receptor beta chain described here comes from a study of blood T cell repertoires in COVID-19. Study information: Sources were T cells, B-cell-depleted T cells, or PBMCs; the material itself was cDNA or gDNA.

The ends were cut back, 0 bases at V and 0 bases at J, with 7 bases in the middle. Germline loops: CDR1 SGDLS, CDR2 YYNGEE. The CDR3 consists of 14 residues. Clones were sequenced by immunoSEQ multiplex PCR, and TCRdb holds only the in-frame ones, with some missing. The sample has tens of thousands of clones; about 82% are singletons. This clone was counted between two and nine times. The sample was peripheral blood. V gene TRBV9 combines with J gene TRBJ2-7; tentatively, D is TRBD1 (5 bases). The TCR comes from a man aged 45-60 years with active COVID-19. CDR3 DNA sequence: TGTGCCAGCAGCGTAGTCGACAGCTCCTACGAGCAGTACTTC. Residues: CASSVVDSSYEQYF.